This T cell receptor (beta chain) derives from a study of CXCR3-negative and CXCR3-positive naive CD8 T cells. The study made its TRB cDNA libraries by 5' RACE, adding UMI labels. TCRdb reprocessed the 5' RACE reads, keeping one entry per CDR3 protein, no DNA. Reported are under 70,000 distinct CDR3 sequences; the ten largest clones contain around a fifth. Per germline, CDR1 MRHNA and CDR2 SNTAGT. The CDR3 is made up of 13 amino acids. Sequenced: memory CD8+ T cells from blood. This rearrangement joins TRBV6-4 to TRBJ2-2; TCRdb's D gene call, TRBD1, goes unchecked for lack of DNA. The source of this sequence is a human donor in good health. Some clones in this sample may be carry-over from other donors' samples. The CDR3: CASSPENTGELVF.